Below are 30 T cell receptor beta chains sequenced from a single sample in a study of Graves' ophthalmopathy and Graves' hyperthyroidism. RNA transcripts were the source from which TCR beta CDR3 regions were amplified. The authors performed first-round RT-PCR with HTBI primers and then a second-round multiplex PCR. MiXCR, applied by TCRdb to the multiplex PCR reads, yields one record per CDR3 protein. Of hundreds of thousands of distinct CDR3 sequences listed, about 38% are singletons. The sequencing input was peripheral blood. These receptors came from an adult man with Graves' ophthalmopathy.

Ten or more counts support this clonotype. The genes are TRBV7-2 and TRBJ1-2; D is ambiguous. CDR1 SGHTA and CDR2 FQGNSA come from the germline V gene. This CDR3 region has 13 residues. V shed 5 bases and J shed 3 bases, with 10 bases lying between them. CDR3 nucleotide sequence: TGTGCCAGCAGCCCCATGGCAGACTATGGCTACACCTTC. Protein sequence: CASSPMADYGYTF.

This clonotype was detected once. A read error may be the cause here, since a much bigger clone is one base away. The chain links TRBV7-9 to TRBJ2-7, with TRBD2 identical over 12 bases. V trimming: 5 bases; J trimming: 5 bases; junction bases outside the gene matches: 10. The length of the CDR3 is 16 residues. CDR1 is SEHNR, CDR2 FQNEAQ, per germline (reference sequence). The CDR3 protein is CASSLGLAGLSNEQYF. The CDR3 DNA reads TGTGCCAGCAGCCTAGGACTAGCGGGGCTATCCAACGAGCAGTACTTC.

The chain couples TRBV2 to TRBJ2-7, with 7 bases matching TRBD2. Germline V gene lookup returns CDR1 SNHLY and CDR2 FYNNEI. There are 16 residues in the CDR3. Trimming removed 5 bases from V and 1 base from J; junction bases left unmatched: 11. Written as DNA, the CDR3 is TGTGCCAGCAGTTACTCCAGGCGGGACTATTCCTACGAGCAGTACTTC. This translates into CASSYSRRDYSYEQYF.

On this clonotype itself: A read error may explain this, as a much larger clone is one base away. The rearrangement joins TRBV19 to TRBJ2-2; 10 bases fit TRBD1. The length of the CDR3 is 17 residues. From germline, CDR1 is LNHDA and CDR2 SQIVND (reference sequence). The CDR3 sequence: CASSRSGTGAYTGELVF. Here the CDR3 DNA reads TGTGCCAGTAGTCGTTCCGGGACAGGGGCCTACACCGGGGAGCTGGTTTTT.

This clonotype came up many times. In nucleotides, the CDR3 is TGTGCCAGCTCCCAGCATCCGACAGGGACTGGGGCCAACGTCCTGACTTTC. This encodes CASSQHPTGTGANVLTF. This rearrangement joins TRBV6-5 to TRBJ2-6, with TRBD1 identical over 7 bases. The CDR3 is 17 residues long. The V gene end was trimmed by 8 bases and the J gene end by 2 bases; junction bases not matched to a gene: 12. CDR1 and CDR2 from the germline V gene are MNHEY and SVGAGI.

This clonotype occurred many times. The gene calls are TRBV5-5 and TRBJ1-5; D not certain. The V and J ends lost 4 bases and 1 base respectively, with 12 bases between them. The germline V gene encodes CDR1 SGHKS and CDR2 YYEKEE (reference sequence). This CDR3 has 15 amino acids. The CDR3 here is CASSPGGISNQPQHF. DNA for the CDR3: TGTGCCAGCAGCCCCGGAGGGATCAGCAATCAGCCCCAGCATTTT.

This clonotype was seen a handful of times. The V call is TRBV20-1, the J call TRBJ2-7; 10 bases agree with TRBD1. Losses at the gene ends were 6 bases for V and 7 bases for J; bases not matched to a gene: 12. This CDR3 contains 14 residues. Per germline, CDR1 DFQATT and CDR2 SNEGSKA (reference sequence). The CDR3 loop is CSARTRDRGIEQYF. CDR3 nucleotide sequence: TGCAGTGCGCGGACCCGGGACAGGGGTATAGAGCAGTACTTC.

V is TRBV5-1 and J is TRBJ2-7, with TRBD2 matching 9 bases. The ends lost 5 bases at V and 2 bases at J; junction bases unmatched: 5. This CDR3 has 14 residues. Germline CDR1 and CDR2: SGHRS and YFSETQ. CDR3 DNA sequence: TGCGCCAGCAGGACCCTAGCGGGGACCTACGAGCAGTACTTC. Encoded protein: CASRTLAGTYEQYF.

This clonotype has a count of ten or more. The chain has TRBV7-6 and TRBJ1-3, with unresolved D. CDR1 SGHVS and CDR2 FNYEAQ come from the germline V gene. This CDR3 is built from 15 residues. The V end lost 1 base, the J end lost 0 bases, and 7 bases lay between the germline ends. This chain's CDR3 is CASSLGQFSGNTIYF. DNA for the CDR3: TGTGCCAGCAGCTTAGGGCAGTTCTCTGGAAACACCATATATTTT. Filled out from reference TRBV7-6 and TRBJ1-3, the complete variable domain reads GAGVSQSPRYKVTKRGQDVALRCDPISGHVSLYWYRQALGQGPEFLTYFNYEAQQDKSGLPNDRFSAERPEGSISTLTIQRTEQRDSAMYRCASSLGQFSGNTIYFGEGSWLTVV.

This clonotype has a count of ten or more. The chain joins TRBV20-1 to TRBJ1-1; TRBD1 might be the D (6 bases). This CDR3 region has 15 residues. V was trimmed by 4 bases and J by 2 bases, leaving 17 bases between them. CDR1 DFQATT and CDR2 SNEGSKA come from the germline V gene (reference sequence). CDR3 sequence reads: CSATAAQGVNTEAFF. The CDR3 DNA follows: TGCAGTGCTACTGCGGCACAGGGTGTTAACACTGAAGCTTTCTTT.

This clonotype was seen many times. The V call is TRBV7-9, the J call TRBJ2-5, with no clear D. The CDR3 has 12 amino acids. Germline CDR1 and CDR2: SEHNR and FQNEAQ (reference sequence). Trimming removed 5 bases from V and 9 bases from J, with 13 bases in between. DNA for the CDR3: TGTGCCAGCAGCCTTGAAAGATCGGCCCAGTACTTC. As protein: CASSLERSAQYF.

The CDR3: CAAEGQGPYEQYF. CDR3 bases: TGTGCCGCAGAGGGACAAGGGCCCTACGAGCAGTACTTC. The chain recombines TRBV10-3 with TRBJ2-7; a weak D match, TRBD1 (6 bases). Germline-derived CDR1 and CDR2 are ENHRY and SYGVKD. The ends were cut back, 11 bases at V and 2 bases at J, with 16 bases in the middle. CDR3 size: 13 residues.

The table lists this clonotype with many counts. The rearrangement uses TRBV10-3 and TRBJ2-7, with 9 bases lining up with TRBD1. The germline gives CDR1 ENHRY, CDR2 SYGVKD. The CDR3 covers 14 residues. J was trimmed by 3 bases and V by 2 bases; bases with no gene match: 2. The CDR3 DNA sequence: TGTGCCATCAGTGAGCCGGGACAGGGCTACGAGCAGTACTTC. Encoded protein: CAISEPGQGYEQYF.

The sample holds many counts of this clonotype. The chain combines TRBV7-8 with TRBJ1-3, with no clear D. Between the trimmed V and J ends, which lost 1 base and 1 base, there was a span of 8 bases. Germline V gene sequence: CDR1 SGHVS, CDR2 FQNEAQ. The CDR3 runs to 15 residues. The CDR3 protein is CASSLGVISGNTIYF. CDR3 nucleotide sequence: TGTGCCAGCAGCTTAGGAGTGATTTCTGGAAACACCATATATTTT.

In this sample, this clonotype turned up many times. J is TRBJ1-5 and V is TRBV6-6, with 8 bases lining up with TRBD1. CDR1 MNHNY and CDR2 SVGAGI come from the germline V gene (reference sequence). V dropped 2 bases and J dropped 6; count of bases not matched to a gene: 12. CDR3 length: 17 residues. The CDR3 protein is CASSYPGPTGAIQPQHF. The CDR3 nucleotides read TGTGCCAGCAGTTACCCTGGCCCGACAGGGGCGATTCAGCCCCAGCATTTT.

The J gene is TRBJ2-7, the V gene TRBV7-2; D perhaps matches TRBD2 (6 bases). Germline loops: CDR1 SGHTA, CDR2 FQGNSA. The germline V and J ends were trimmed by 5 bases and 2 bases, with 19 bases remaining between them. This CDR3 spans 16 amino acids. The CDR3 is CASSHPLAGPPYEQYF. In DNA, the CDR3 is TGTGCCAGCAGCCACCCTCTGGCGGGACCCCCCTACGAGCAGTACTTC.

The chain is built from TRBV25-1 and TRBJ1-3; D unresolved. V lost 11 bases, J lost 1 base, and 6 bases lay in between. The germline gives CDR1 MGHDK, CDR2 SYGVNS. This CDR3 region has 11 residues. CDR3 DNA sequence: TGTGCCGTAAGATCTGGAAACACCATATATTTT. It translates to CAVRSGNTIYF.

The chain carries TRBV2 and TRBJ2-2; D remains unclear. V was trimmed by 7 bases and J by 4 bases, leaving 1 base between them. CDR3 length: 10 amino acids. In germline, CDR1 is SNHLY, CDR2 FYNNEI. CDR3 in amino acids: CASTTGELFF. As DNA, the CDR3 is TGTGCCAGCACCACCGGGGAGCTGTTTTTT.

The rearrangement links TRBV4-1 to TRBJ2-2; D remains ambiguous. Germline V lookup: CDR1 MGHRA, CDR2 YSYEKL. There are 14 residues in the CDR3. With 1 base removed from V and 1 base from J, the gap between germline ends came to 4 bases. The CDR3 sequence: CASSQVGNTGELFF. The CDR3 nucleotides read TGCGCCAGCAGCCAAGTGGGGAACACCGGGGAGCTGTTTTTT.

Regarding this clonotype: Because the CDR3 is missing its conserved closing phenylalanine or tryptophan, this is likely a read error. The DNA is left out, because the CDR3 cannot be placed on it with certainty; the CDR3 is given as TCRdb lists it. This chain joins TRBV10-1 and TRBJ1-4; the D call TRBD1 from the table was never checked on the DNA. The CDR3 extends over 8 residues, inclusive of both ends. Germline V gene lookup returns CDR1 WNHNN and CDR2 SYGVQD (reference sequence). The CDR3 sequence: CASSPKDR.

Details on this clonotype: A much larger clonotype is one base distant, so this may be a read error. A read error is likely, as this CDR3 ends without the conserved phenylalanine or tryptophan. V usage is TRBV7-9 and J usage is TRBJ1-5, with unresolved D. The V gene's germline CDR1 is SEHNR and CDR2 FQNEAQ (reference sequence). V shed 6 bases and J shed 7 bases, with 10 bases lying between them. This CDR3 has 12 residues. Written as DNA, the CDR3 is TGTGCCAGCAGTAACCGGCGGCAGCCCCAGCATCTT. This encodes CASSNRRQPQHL.

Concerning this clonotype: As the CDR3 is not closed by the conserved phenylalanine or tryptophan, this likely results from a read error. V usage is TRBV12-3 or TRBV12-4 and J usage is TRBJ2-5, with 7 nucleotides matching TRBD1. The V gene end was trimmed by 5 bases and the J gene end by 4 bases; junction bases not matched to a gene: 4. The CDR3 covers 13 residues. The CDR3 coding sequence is TGTGCCAGCAGTCTACAGGGGAGAGAGACCCAGTACGTC. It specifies CASSLQGRETQYV.

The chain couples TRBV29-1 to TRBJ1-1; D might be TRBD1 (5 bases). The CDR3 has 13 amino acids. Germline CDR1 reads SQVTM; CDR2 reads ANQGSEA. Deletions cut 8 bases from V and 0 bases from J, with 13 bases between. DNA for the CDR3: TGCAGCTTGGCGGACACAATGAACACTGAAGCTTTCTTT. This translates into CSLADTMNTEAFF. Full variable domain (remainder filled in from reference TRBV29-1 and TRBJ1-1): SAVISQKPSRDICQRGTSLTIQCQVDSQVTMMFWYRQQPGQSLTLIATANQGSEATYESGFVIDKFPISRPNLTFSTLTVSNMSPEDSSIYLCSLADTMNTEAFFGQGTRLTVV.

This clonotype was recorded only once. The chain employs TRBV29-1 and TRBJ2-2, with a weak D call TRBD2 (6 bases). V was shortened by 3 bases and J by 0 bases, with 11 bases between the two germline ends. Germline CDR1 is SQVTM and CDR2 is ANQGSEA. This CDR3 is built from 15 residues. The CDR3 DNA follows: TGCAGCGTTGAGGCTAGCGCGACGAACACCGGGGAGCTGTTTTTT. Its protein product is CSVEASATNTGELFF.

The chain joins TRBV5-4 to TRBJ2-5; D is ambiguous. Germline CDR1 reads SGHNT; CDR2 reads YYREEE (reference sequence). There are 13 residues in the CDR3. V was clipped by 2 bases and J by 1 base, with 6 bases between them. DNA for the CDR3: TGTGCCAGCAGCTTTTACAGCCAAGAGACCCAGTACTTC. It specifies CASSFYSQETQYF.

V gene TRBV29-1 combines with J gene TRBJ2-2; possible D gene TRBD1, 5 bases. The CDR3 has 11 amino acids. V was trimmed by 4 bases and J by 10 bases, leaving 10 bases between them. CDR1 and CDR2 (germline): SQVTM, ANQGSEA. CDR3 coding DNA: TGCAGCGTTGCGACAGCAGAGGAGCTGTTTTTT. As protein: CSVATAEELFF.

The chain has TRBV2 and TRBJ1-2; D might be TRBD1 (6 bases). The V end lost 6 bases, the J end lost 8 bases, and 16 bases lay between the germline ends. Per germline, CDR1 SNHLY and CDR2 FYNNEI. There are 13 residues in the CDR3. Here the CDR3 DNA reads TGTGCCAGCAGCCCTGGGGGCCTCTTAGGCTACACCTTC. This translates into CASSPGGLLGYTF. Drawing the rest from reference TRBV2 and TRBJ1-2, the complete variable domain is EPEVTQTPSHQVTQMGQEVILRCVPISNHLYFYWYRQILGQKVEFLVSFYNNEISEKSEIFDDQFSVERPDGSNFTLKIRSTKLEDSAMYFCASSPGGLLGYTFGSGTRLTVV.

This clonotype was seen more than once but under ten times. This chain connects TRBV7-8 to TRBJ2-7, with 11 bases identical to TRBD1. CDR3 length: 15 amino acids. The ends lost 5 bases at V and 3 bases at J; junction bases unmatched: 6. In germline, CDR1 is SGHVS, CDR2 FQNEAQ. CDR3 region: CASSLGTGGDYEQYF. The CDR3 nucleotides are TGTGCCAGCAGCCTGGGGACAGGGGGTGACTACGAGCAGTACTTC.

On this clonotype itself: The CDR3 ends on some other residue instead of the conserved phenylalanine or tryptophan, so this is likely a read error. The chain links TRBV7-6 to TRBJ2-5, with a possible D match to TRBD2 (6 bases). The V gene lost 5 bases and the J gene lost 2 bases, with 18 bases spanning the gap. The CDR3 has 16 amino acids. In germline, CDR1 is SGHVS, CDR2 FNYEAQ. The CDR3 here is CASSLLGRDSQETQYC. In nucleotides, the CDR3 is TGTGCCAGCAGCCTCCTAGGACGGGACTCACAAGAGACCCAGTACTGC.

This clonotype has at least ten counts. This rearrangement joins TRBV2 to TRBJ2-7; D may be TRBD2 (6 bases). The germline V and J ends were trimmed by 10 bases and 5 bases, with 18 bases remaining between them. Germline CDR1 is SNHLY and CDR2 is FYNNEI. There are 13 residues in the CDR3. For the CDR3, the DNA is TGTGCCATCACCGGGGGTACCGACAACGAGCAGTACTTC. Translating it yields CAITGGTDNEQYF.